These 10 T cell receptor beta chains were sequenced from one sample in a study of blood T cell repertoires in COVID-19 (dated by TCRdb to the early 2020s). To prepare the library, the immunoSEQ multiplex PCR assay was applied. The table was pulled from immuneACCESS by TCRdb, which kept in-frame rearrangements only. Such tables lose some clones; where checked, under half of the loss comes from unresolved V genes, and the rest has no known cause. Counted in this sample were just over 350,000 clones; 86% of them appeared once. Of the sample, around 7.5% is held by the ten largest clones. The sample was peripheral blood. Source of these receptors: a woman in her sixties or seventies with COVID-19, enrolled during active disease.

V usage is TRBV30 and J usage is TRBJ2-3; 7 nucleotides agree with TRBD2. This CDR3 has 19 amino acids. CDR1 is GTSNPN, CDR2 SVGIG, per germline (reference sequence). V lost 3 bases to trimming and J lost 2 bases; unmatched junction nucleotides: 20. CDR3 DNA: TGTGCCTGGAGCCCCCTCTCTGGGAGGGCGGGGGTGATCACAGATACGCAGTATTTT. This encodes CAWSPLSGRAGVITDTQYF.

The J gene is TRBJ2-3, the V gene TRBV6-5, with 10 nucleotides matching TRBD2. V shed 1 base, J shed 7 bases, and the junction held 8 bases outside the gene matches. This CDR3 has 16 residues. Looked up from germline, CDR1 is MNHEY and CDR2 is SVGAGI. In DNA form, the CDR3 reads TGTGCCAGCAGTTACTTTCCAGCGGGGGGGGTATATACGCAGTATTTT. Translated: CASSYFPAGGVYTQYF.

V gene TRBV7-9 combines with J gene TRBJ1-2; 7 bases match TRBD1. Germline CDR1 and CDR2: SEHNR and FQNEAQ (reference sequence). This CDR3 region has 18 residues. The V gene end was trimmed by 2 bases and the J gene end by 4 bases; junction bases not matched to a gene: 16. CDR3 region: CASSLSPPTGVVGYGYTF. CDR3 nucleotide sequence: TGTGCCAGCAGCTTATCCCCGCCTACAGGGGTGGTTGGCTATGGCTACACCTTC.

The chain couples TRBV30 to TRBJ1-3; possibly TRBD1 for D (6 bases). CDR1 and CDR2 from the germline V gene are GTSNPN and SVGIG (reference sequence). V lost 0 bases to trimming and J lost 0 bases, with 9 bases between them. There are 15 residues in the CDR3. This CDR3 is CAWSVGTLSGNTIYF. CDR3 coding DNA: TGTGCCTGGAGTGTCGGGACACTCTCTGGAAACACCATATATTTT.

This chain uses TRBV27 with TRBJ2-7, with D perhaps TRBD2 (5 bases). CDR1 MNHEY and CDR2 SMNVEV come from the germline V gene (reference sequence). With 2 bases removed from V and 6 bases from J, the gap between germline ends came to 20 bases. The CDR3 is 16 residues long. CDR3 nucleotides: TGTGCCAGCAGTTTAAGAGGAGGAGCCCCCTTGTTCGAGCAGTACTTC. Translation gives CASSLRGGAPLFEQYF.

The V call is TRBV14, the J call TRBJ2-6; TRBD1 is a possible D gene (6 bases). V gave up 6 bases and J gave up 2 bases, with 11 bases separating them. The CDR3 consists of 15 residues. CDR1 and CDR2 from the germline V gene are SGHDN and FVKESK. CDR3 amino acids: CASRETGTGANVLTF. The DNA for the CDR3 is TGTGCCAGCAGAGAAACAGGGACTGGGGCCAACGTCCTGACTTTC.

This clone was seen a single time. The V and J genes are TRBV6-6 and TRBJ2-7; a possible D gene is TRBD1 (7 bases). Per the germline V gene, CDR1 is MNHNY and CDR2 is SVGAGI (reference sequence). V lost 4 bases, J lost 6 bases, and 16 bases lay in between. The length of the CDR3 is 14 residues. CDR3 loop: CASSSQIQGGEQYF. DNA for the CDR3: TGTGCCAGCAGTTCACAGATCCAGGGGGGCGAGCAGTACTTC.

The chain employs TRBV2 and TRBJ1-4; 9 bases fit TRBD1. CDR3 length: 14 residues. The germline V gene has CDR1 SNHLY and CDR2 FYNNEI. Trimming cost V 7 bases and J 8 bases; bases outside gene matches: 8. The CDR3 bases are TGTGCCAGCAATATGGGACAGGGCGGAGAAAAACTGTTTTTT. Translated: CASNMGQGGEKLFF.

This chain links TRBV5-1 with TRBJ2-7, with 11 bases that match TRBD1. Germline trimming cut 4 bases from V and 2 bases from J; bases unmatched to any gene: 17. Germline V gene lookup returns CDR1 SGHRS and CDR2 YFSETQ. The CDR3 sequence is 19 residues long. CDR3 sequence: CASSHRTGGNFGTPYEQYF. The CDR3 DNA reads TGCGCCAGCAGCCACAGGACAGGGGGCAATTTCGGGACTCCCTACGAGCAGTACTTC.

The table lists this clone with a count of one. The gene calls are TRBV19 and TRBJ2-7; no firm D call. The CDR3 is made up of 11 amino acids. V lost 6 bases and J lost 3, with 6 bases in between. From germline, CDR1 is LNHDA and CDR2 SQIVND (reference sequence). The CDR3 coding sequence is TGTGCCAGTAGGGCTAGCTACGAGCAGTACTTC. It encodes CASRASYEQYF. Drawing the rest from reference TRBV19 and TRBJ2-7, the complete variable domain is DGGITQSPKYLFRKEGQNVTLSCEQNLNHDAMYWYRQDPGQGLRLIYYSQIVNDFQKGDIAEGYSVSREKKESFPLTVTSAQKNPTAFYLCASRASYEQYFGPGTRLTVT.